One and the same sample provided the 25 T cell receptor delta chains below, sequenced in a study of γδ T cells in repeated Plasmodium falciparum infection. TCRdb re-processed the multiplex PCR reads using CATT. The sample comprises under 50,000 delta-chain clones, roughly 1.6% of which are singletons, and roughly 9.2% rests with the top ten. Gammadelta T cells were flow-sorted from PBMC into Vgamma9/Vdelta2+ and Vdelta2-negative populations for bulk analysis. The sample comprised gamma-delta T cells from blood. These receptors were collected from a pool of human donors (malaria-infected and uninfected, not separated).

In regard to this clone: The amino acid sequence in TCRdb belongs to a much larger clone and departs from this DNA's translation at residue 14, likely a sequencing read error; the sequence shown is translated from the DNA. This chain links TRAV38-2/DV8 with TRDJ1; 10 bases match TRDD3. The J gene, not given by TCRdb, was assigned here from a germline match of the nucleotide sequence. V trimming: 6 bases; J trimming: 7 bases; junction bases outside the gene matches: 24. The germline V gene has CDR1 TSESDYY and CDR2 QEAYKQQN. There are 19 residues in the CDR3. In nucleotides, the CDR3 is TGTGCTTATATCCCGGGGGTCGATACTGGGGGATGCGGCTGGGGTAAACTCATCTTT. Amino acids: CAYIPGVDTGGCGWGKLIF.

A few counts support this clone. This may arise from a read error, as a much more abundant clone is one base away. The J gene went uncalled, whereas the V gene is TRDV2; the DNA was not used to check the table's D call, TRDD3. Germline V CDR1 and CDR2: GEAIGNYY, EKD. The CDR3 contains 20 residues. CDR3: CACDSLGLSTGGEYTDKLTF. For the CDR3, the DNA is TGTGCCTGTGATAGCCTTGGACTAAGTACTGGGGGAGAGTACACCGATAAACTCACCTTT.

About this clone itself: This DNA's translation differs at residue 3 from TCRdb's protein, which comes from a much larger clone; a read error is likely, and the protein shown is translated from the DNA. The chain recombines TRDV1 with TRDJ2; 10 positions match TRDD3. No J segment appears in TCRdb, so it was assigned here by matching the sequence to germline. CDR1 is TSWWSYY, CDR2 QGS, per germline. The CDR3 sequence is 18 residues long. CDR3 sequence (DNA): TGTGCTCCTGGGGAACTCCAGCTGGGGGATATCCTGACAGCACAACTCTTCTTT. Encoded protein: CAPGELQLGDILTAQLFF.

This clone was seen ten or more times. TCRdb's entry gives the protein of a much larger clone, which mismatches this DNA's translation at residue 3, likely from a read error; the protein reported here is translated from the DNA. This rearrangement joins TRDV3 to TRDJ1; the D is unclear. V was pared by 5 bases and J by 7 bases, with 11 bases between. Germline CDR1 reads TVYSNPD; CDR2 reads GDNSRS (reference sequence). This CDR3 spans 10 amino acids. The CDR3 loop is CALRLSKLIF. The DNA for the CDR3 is TGTGCCCTTCGATTGAGTAAACTCATCTTT.

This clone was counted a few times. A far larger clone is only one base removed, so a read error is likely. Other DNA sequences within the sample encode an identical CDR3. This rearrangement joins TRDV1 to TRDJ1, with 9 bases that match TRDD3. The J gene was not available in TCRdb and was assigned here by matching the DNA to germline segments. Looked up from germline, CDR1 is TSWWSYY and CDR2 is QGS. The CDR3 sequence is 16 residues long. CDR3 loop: CALGELGGIHTDKLIF. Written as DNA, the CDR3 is TGTGCTCTTGGGGAACTAGGGGGGATACACACCGACAAACTCATCTTT.

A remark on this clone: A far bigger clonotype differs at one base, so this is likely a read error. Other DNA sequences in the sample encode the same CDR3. The CDR3 sequence: CALGETGLLLCTDKLIF. CDR3 in DNA: TGTGCCCTTGGGGAAACGGGTCTTTTGCTGTGCACCGATAAACTCATCTTT. The rearrangement links TRDV1 to TRDJ1; a possible D gene is TRDD3 (5 bases). No J gene was available from TCRdb, and it was assigned here by a germline match of the DNA. CDR3 length equals 17 residues. The germline gives CDR1 TSWWSYY, CDR2 QGS.

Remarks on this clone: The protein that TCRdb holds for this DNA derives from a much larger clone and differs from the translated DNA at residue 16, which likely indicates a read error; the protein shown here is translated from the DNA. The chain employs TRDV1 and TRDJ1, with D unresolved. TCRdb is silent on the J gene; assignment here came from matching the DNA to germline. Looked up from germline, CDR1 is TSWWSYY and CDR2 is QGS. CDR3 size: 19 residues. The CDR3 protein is CALGDNKFRCSPYTDELIF. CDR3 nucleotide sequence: TGTGCTCTTGGGGACAATAAATTTCGCTGTTCCCCGTACACCGATGAACTCATCTTT.

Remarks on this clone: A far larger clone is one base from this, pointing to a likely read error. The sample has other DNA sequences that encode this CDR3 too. The DNA for the CDR3 is TGTGCCTTTAGTGAGCCTTCCTACTTACTGGGGGACCCTCCTATCACCGATAAACTCATCTTT. It codes for CAFSEPSYLLGDPPITDKLIF. This chain uses TRDV3 with TRDJ1; D might be TRDD2 or TRDD3, each matching 9 bases. In the absence of a J gene in TCRdb, the DNA was matched to germline to assign it here. Germline CDR1 reads TVYSNPD; CDR2 reads GDNSRS (reference sequence). The CDR3 has 21 amino acids. V was clipped by 0 bases and J by 1 base, with 33 bases between them.

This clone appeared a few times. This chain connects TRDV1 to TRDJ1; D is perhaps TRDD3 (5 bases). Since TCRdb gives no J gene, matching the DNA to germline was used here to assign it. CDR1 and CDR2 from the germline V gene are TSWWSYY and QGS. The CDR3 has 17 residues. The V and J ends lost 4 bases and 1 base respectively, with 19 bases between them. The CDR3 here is CALGVQFHKGITDKLIF. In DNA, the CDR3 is TGTGCTCTTGGGGTCCAATTCCACAAAGGGATCACCGATAAACTCATCTTT.

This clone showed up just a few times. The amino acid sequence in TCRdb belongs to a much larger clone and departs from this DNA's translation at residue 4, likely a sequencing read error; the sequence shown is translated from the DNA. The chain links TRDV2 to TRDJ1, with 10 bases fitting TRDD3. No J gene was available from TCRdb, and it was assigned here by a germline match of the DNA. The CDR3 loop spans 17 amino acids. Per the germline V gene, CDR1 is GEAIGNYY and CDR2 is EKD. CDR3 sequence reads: CACGTVPTGGYTDKLIF. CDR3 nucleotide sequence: TGTGCCTGTGGCACCGTCCCTACTGGGGGATACACCGATAAACTCATCTTT.

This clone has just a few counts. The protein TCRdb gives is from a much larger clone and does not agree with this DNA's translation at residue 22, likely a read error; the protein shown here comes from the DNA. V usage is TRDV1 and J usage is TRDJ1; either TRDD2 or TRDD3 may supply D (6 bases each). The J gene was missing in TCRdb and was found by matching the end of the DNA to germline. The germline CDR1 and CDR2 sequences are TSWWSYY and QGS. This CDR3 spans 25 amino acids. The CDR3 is CALGELEPSRTYVPGGGTNTDELIF. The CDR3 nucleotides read TGTGCTCTTGGGGAACTCGAACCTTCCCGTACGTACGTGCCAGGCGGGGGGACTAATACCGATGAACTCATCTTT.

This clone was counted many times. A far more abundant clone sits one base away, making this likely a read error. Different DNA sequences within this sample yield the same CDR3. CDR3 coding DNA: TGTGCTCTTGGGGAACTTGGATTGCACGGGGGATACACCGATAAGCTCATCTTT. It codes for CALGELGLHGGYTDKLIF. The V gene is given as TRDV1, and no J gene call is available; no DNA check was done on the table's D call, TRDD3. The CDR3 totals 18 residues. CDR1 is TSWWSYY and CDR2 is QGS in the germline V gene.

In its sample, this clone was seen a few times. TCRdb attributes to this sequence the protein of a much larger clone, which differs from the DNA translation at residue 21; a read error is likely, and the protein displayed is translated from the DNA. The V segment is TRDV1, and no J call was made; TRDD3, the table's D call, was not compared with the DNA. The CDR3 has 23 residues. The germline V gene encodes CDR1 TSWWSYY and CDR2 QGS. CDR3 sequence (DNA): TGTGCTCTTGGGGAGATACTTCCTAACAGGGGTGGGGGATACAATTCTATGACAGCACAACCCTTCTTT. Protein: CALGEILPNRGGGYNSMTAQPFF.

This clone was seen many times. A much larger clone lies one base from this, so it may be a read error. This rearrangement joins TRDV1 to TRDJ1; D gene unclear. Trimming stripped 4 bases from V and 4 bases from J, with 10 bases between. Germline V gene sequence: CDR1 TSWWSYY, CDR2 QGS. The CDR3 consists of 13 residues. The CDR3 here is CALGASPNDKLIF. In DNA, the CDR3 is TGTGCTCTTGGGGCATCGCCCAACGATAAACTCATCTTT.

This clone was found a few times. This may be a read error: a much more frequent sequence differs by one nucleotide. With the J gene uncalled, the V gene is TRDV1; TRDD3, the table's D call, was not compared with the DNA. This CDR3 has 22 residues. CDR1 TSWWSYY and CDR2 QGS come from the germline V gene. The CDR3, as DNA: TGTGCTCTTGGGGAACTGGAAGTGCCTCCTCGGCTGGGGGACTCGTACACCGATAAACTCATCTTC. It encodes CALGELEVPPRLGDSYTDKLIF.

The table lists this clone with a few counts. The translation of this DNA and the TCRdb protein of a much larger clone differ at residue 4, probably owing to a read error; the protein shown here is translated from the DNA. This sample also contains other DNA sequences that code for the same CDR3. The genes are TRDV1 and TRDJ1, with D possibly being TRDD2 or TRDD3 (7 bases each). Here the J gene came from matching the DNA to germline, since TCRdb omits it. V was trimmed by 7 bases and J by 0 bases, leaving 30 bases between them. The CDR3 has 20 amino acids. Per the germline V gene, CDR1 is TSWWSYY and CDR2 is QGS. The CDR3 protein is CALVDNFLVGWGTHTDKLIF. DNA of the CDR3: TGTGCTCTTGTGGATAACTTCCTAGTTGGGTGGGGGACCCACACCGATAAACTCATCTTT.

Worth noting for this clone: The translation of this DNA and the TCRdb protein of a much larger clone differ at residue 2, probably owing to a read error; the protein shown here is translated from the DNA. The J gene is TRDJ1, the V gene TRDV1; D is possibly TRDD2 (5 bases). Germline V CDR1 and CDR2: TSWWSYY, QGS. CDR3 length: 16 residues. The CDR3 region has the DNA TGTTCTCTTGGCGTGGACTTCCCTCCTAACACCGATAAACTCATCTTT. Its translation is CSLGVDFPPNTDKLIF.

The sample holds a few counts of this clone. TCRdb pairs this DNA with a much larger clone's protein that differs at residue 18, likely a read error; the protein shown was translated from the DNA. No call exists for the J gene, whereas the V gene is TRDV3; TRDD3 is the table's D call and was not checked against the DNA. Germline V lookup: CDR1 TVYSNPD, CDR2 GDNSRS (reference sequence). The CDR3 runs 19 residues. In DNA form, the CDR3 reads TGTGCCTCGCGCTTCCTACCTTACTGGGGGATACGGGCAGCCGATAAACTCACCTTT. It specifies CASRFLPYWGIRAADKLTF.

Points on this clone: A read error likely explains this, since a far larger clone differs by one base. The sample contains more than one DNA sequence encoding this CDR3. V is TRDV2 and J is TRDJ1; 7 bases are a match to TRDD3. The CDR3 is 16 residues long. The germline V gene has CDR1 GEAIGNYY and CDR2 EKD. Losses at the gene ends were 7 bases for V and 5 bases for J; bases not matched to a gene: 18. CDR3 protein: CACEPAAKWGRDKLIF. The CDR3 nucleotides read TGTGCCTGCGAACCTGCGGCCAAATGGGGGAGAGATAAACTCATCTTT.

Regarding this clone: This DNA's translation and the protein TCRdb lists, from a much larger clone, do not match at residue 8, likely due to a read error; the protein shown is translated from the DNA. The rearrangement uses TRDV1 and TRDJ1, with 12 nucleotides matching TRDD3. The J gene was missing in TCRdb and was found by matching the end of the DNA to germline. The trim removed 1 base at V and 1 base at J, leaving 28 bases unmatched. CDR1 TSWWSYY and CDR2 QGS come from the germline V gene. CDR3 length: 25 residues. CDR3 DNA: TGTGCTCTTGGGGAACAGGGCGATCCTACGAACAAAGTCTGGGGGATACGATGGCCCACCGATAAACTCATCTTT. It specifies CALGEQGDPTNKVWGIRWPTDKLIF.

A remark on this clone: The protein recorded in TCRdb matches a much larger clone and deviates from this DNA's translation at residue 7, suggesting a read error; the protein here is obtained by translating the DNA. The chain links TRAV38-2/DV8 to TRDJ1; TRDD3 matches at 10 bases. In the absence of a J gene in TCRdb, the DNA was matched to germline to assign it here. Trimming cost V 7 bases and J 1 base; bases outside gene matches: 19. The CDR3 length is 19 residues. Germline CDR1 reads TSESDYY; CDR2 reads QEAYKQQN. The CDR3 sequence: CAYVGRVELGDSSTDKLIF. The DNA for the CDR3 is TGTGCTTATGTGGGAAGAGTCGAACTGGGGGATTCCTCCACCGATAAACTCATCTTT.

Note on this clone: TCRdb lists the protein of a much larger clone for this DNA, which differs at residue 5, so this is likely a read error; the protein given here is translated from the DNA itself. The CDR3 nucleotides are TGTGCCTGTGACGCTTTACTGGGGGATACCCAAAAACTCATCTTT. Translating gives CACDALLGDTQKLIF. The chain uses TRDV2 and TRDJ1; 12 bases are shared with TRDD3. CDR1 is GEAIGNYY and CDR2 is EKD in the germline V gene. The CDR3 is 15 amino acids. V was clipped by 3 bases and J by 8 bases; unmatched bases: 9.

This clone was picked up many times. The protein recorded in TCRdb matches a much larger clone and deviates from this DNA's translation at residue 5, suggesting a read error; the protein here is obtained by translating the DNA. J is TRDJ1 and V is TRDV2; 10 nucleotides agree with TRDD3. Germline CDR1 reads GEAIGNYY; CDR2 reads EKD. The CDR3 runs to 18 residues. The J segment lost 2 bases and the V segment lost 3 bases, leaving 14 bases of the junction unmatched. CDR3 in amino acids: CACDEGDTATSQTDKLIF. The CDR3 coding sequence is TGTGCCTGTGACGAGGGGGATACGGCCACATCGCAGACCGATAAACTCATCTTT.

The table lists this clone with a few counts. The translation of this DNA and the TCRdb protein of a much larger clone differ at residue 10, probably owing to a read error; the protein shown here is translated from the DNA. The CDR3 DNA reads TGTGCTCTTGGGGTCCCGAGTCTCCGACCAAATGAGTACACCGATAAACTCATCTTT. Translation: CALGVPSLRPNEYTDKLIF. The chain employs TRDV1 and TRDJ1; no firm D call. The J gene was not available in TCRdb and was assigned here by matching the DNA to germline segments. The CDR3 loop spans 19 amino acids. With 4 bases removed from V and 0 bases from J, the gap between germline ends came to 24 bases. Germline lookup yields CDR1 TSWWSYY and CDR2 QGS.

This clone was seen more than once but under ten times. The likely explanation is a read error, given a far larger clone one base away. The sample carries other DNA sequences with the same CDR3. The CDR3 loop is CACDSVLGDRSELIF. In DNA form, the CDR3 reads TGTGCCTGTGACTCTGTCCTGGGGGATAGGAGCGAACTCATCTTT. The J gene is TRDJ1, the V gene TRDV2; 10 positions match TRDD3. This CDR3 is 15 amino acids long. Germline loops: CDR1 GEAIGNYY, CDR2 EKD. V shed 3 bases, J shed 9 bases, and the junction held 12 bases outside the gene matches.